The next 27 T cell receptor beta chains were all read from a single sample in a study of shared clonotypes between healthy human individuals. Method: immunoSEQ multiplex PCR; TCRdb's copy keeps in-frame clones and lacks some. Among 400,000 or so clones, 90% to 98% were seen once, and the ten largest hold approximately 0.32%. The material sequenced was memory CD8+ T cells sorted from blood. Described subset: CD45RO+ cells pooled with CCR7-negative TemRA cells. These receptor sequences come from a man younger than 40 in good health.

The chain employs TRBV11-1 and TRBJ2-7, with 12 bases lining up with TRBD2. Germline V gene lookup returns CDR1 SGHAT and CDR2 FQDESV (reference sequence). The length of the CDR3 is 13 residues. Unmatched junction bases numbered 7, after V lost 10 bases and J lost 6 bases. The CDR3 sequence: CATSTSGRGEQYF. The DNA for the CDR3 is TGTGCCACCTCGACTAGCGGGAGAGGCGAGCAGTACTTC.

V gene TRBV5-1 combines with J gene TRBJ2-5; 12 nucleotides align to TRBD2. The V gene end was trimmed by 0 bases and the J gene end by 5 bases; junction bases not matched to a gene: 5. Looked up from germline, CDR1 is SGHRS and CDR2 is YFSETQ. The CDR3 is 16 amino acids. CDR3 sequence: CASSLETSGSLETQYF. The CDR3 DNA reads TGCGCCAGCAGCTTGGAGACTAGCGGGAGTTTGGAGACCCAGTACTTC.

The chain has TRBV6-6 and TRBJ2-7, with 8 bases aligning to TRBD1. The germline gives CDR1 MNHNY, CDR2 SVGAGI (reference sequence). The trim removed 6 bases at V and 6 bases at J, leaving 4 bases unmatched. The length of the CDR3 is 12 residues. DNA of the CDR3: TGTGCCAGCAGGACAGGGGATTTCGAGCAGTACTTC. Translated: CASRTGDFEQYF.

The chain combines TRBV19 with TRBJ2-7; a weak D match, TRBD1 (6 bases). CDR3 length equals 15 residues. Trimming cost V 5 bases and J 3 bases, with 17 bases left between them. The germline V gene encodes CDR1 LNHDA and CDR2 SQIVND (reference sequence). CDR3 coding DNA: TGTGCCAGTAGTGCCCAGGGGAGCGGAGTCTACGAGCAGTACTTC. Translated: CASSAQGSGVYEQYF.

The chain carries TRBV9 and TRBJ2-1, with D tentatively TRBD2 (7 bases). The CDR3 length is 15 residues. Trimming removed 4 bases at V and 6 bases at J, with 17 bases between. The germline V gene encodes CDR1 SGDLS and CDR2 YYNGEE. Written as DNA, the CDR3 is TGTGCCAGCAGCCTCGGCGGGGGCCCCCGCAATGAGCAGTTCTTC. This encodes CASSLGGGPRNEQFF. Full variable domain (missing parts from reference TRBV9 and TRBJ2-1): DSGVTQTPKHLITATGQRVTLRCSPRSGDLSVYWYQQSLDQGLQFLIQYYNGEERAKGNILERFSAQQFPDLHSELNLSSLELGDSALYFCASSLGGGPRNEQFFGPGTRLTVL.

This chain joins TRBV28 and TRBJ2-6; the match to TRBD1 covers 7 bases. V trimming: 5 bases; J trimming: 4 bases; junction bases outside the gene matches: 17. This CDR3 comprises 19 residues. Germline lookup yields CDR1 MDHEN and CDR2 SYDVKM. The DNA of the CDR3 is TGTGCCAGCAGTCCGTTTAGGGGGCTCCCGCTGGGAGGGGCCAACGTCCTGACTTTC. Protein product: CASSPFRGLPLGGANVLTF.

This chain joins TRBV18 and TRBJ1-1, with D perhaps matching TRBD1 (6 bases). Germline CDR1 reads KGHSH; CDR2 reads LQKENI. V dropped 2 bases and J dropped 1 base, with 17 bases sitting between them. This CDR3 is 17 amino acids long. The CDR3 coding sequence is TGTGCCAGCTCACCATTCCCCCTATTACAGGGGAACACTGAAGCTTTCTTT. It translates to CASSPFPLLQGNTEAFF.

This chain uses TRBV19 with TRBJ2-3; TRBD1 matches at 12 bases. The CDR3 length is 15 residues. V was clipped by 7 bases and J by 7 bases; unmatched bases: 9. Germline values: CDR1 LNHDA, CDR2 SQIVND (reference sequence). The CDR3 is CASTPPGQGANTQYF. The CDR3 bases are TGTGCCAGTACCCCTCCGGGACAGGGGGCCAATACGCAGTATTTT.

The rearrangement links TRBV6-5 to TRBJ2-5; D gene ambiguous. With 2 bases removed from V and 4 bases from J, the gap between germline ends came to 11 bases. This CDR3 comprises 14 residues. CDR1 and CDR2 from the germline V gene are MNHEY and SVGAGI. This CDR3 is CASSYAPWGETQYF. The CDR3 coding sequence is TGTGCCAGCAGTTACGCCCCATGGGGAGAGACCCAGTACTTC.

The CDR3 DNA is TGTGCCAGCAGTTCATCCGGGAGGGCCATAAAGACCCAGTACTTC. Its translation: CASSSSGRAIKTQYF. The chain combines TRBV6-9 with TRBJ2-5, with TRBD2 identical over 8 bases. This CDR3 has 15 residues. V lost 4 bases, J lost 6 bases, and 10 bases stayed unmatched. Germline V gives CDR1 MNHGY, CDR2 SVAAGI.

V usage is TRBV30 and J usage is TRBJ2-5, with D hard to call. Between the trimmed V and J ends, which lost 3 bases and 3 bases, there was a span of 5 bases. There are 11 residues in the CDR3. The germline gives CDR1 GTSNPN, CDR2 SVGIG (reference sequence). CDR3 amino acids: CAWRGEETQYF. Written as DNA, the CDR3 is TGTGCCTGGAGGGGCGAAGAGACCCAGTACTTC.

The CDR3, as DNA: TGTGCCAGCAGAGACAGGGGGCTGTCCGAGCAGTACTTC. The encoded protein is CASRDRGLSEQYF. The chain employs TRBV2 and TRBJ2-7, with 10 nucleotides matching TRBD1. With V trimmed by 6 bases and J by 6 bases, 5 bases remained unmatched. Per germline, CDR1 SNHLY and CDR2 FYNNEI. The CDR3 contains 13 residues.

This sequence joins TRBV1 and TRBJ2-2; the table's D call of TRBD1 was not tested on the DNA. TRBV1 is annotated as a pseudogene. The CDR3 totals 22 residues. In DNA form, the CDR3 reads TGCACCAGCAGCCGAGTGGACCGCGTGCAGGTAGGGGATGAGGCGAACACCGGGGAGCTGTTTTTT. Translated: CTSSRVDRVQVGDEANTGELFF.

This chain links TRBV4-2 with TRBJ2-7; 10 bases line up with TRBD2. Germline V lookup: CDR1 LGHNA, CDR2 YNFKEQ. This CDR3 spans 16 amino acids. V shed 1 base, J shed 5 bases, and the junction held 8 bases outside the gene matches. The CDR3 reads CASSQVGLAGEHEQYF. In nucleotides, the CDR3 is TGTGCCAGCAGCCAAGTGGGTCTAGCGGGAGAACACGAGCAGTACTTC.

The rearrangement links TRBV4-2 to TRBJ2-2; D may be TRBD2 (6 bases). V was clipped by 1 base and J by 0 bases, with 9 bases between them. Germline V gene data show CDR1 as LGHNA and CDR2 as YNFKEQ. The CDR3 runs 16 residues. CDR3 amino acids: CASSQATGANTGELFF. Written as DNA, the CDR3 is TGTGCCAGCAGCCAAGCCACGGGGGCGAACACCGGGGAGCTGTTTTTT.

This chain uses TRBV27 with TRBJ1-1; D is ambiguous. The germline gives CDR1 MNHEY, CDR2 SMNVEV (reference sequence). Between the trimmed V and J ends, which lost 3 bases and 6 bases, there was a span of 5 bases. The CDR3 sequence is 11 residues long. In DNA form, the CDR3 reads TGTGCCAGCAGTTTCAGGCCTGAAGCTTTCTTT. Residues: CASSFRPEAFF.

The chain joins TRBV19 to TRBJ1-1; tentative D call: TRBD1 (6 bases). V was pared by 7 bases and J by 1 base, with 16 bases between. Germline V CDR1 and CDR2: LNHDA, SQIVND (reference sequence). The CDR3 runs 15 residues. CDR3 nucleotide sequence: TGTGCCAGTACCCTTACCGGGACACCGAACACTGAAGCTTTCTTT. As protein: CASTLTGTPNTEAFF.

The rearrangement joins TRBV4-2 to TRBJ2-1, with 7 nucleotides matching TRBD1. Germline V gives CDR1 LGHNA, CDR2 YNFKEQ. After removal of 4 bases from V and 4 bases from J, the junction contained 7 bases not matched to a gene. The CDR3 consists of 15 residues. CDR3 sequence reads: CASSPKGAGYNEQFF. Here the CDR3 DNA reads TGTGCCAGCAGCCCCAAGGGGGCAGGTTACAATGAGCAGTTCTTC.

This chain links TRBV11-2 with TRBJ2-1, with 8 bases identical to TRBD2. Germline CDR1 SGHAT, CDR2 FQNNGV. There are 16 residues in the CDR3. V lost 1 base to trimming and J lost 3 bases; unmatched junction nucleotides: 5. CDR3 protein: CASSLVGSGNYNEQFF. The CDR3 DNA is TGTGCCAGCAGCTTAGTCGGTAGCGGGAACTACAATGAGCAGTTCTTC.

J is TRBJ2-7 and V is TRBV27, with 7 bases fitting TRBD1. Germline values: CDR1 MNHEY, CDR2 SMNVEV (reference sequence). The V segment lost 10 bases and the J segment 2 bases; nucleotides outside the gene matches: 5. The CDR3 has 12 amino acids. CDR3 nucleotides: TGTGCCACCAGAGGGGGCCCCTACGAGCAGTACTTC. This encodes CATRGGPYEQYF.

V gene TRBV11-3 combines with J gene TRBJ2-7; D is ambiguous. Between the trimmed V and J ends, which lost 5 bases and 2 bases, there was a span of 19 bases. This CDR3 region has 16 residues. The germline gives CDR1 SGHNT, CDR2 YENEEA. The chain's CDR3 is CASSRISMADPYEQYF. The CDR3 nucleotides read TGTGCCAGCAGCCGGATAAGTATGGCAGATCCCTACGAGCAGTACTTC.

This clone has more than one count but fewer than ten. The sample has other DNA sequences that encode this CDR3 too. J is TRBJ1-1 and V is TRBV20-1; D is unresolved. CDR1 is DFQATT and CDR2 is SNEGSKA in the germline V gene (reference sequence). This CDR3 spans 10 amino acids. Trimming took off 0 bases at V and 4 bases at J, with 0 bases between the two ends. The CDR3 DNA sequence: TGCAGTGCTAGAGACACTGAAGCTTTCTTT. Translation gives CSARDTEAFF.

This clone was found a few times. Other nucleotide sequences in the sample specify the same CDR3. J is TRBJ1-5 and V is TRBV27; D might be TRBD1 (5 bases). The germline gives CDR1 MNHEY, CDR2 SMNVEV (reference sequence). The CDR3 loop spans 12 amino acids. V was trimmed by 6 bases and J by 2 bases, leaving 5 bases between them. CDR3 loop: CASRQGNQPQHF. CDR3 DNA sequence: TGTGCCAGCAGACAGGGCAATCAGCCCCAGCATTTT.

The chain combines TRBV2 with TRBJ1-5; unclear D gene. Trimming removed 7 bases from V and 6 bases from J, with 19 bases in between. There are 15 residues in the CDR3. Germline assignment: CDR1 SNHLY and CDR2 FYNNEI. The CDR3 DNA follows: TGTGCCAGCAAAAGGGCCCTCAGAGAGGGTCAGCCCCAGCATTTT. Protein sequence: CASKRALREGQPQHF.

The chain links TRBV11-2 to TRBJ2-5, with 10 bases that match TRBD2. Germline values: CDR1 SGHAT, CDR2 FQNNGV. The V segment lost 2 bases and the J segment 5 bases; nucleotides outside the gene matches: 5. The CDR3 spans 15 residues. The CDR3 bases are TGTGCCAGCAGCTTAACTGGACTAGCGGTGGAGACCCAGTACTTC. Its protein is CASSLTGLAVETQYF.

This clone was found once. J is TRBJ1-5 and V is TRBV4-1, with D maybe TRBD1 (6 bases). V lost 1 base and J 7 bases, leaving 11 bases between the germline ends. The length of the CDR3 is 14 residues. Germline CDR1 is MGHRA and CDR2 is YSYEKL. In DNA, the CDR3 is TGCGCCAGCAGCCAAGGCAGGGGTGACCAGCCCCAGCATTTT. It is translated as CASSQGRGDQPQHF.

V is TRBV5-4 and J is TRBJ2-3; TRBD1 matches 9 bases. The CDR3 has 15 amino acids. The germline V gene encodes CDR1 SGHNT and CDR2 YYREEE (reference sequence). V dropped 4 bases and J dropped 6; count of bases not matched to a gene: 9. CDR3 sequence (DNA): TGTGCCAGCAGCGAACCCGGGACAGGGAGGGATACGCAGTATTTT. This codes for CASSEPGTGRDTQYF.